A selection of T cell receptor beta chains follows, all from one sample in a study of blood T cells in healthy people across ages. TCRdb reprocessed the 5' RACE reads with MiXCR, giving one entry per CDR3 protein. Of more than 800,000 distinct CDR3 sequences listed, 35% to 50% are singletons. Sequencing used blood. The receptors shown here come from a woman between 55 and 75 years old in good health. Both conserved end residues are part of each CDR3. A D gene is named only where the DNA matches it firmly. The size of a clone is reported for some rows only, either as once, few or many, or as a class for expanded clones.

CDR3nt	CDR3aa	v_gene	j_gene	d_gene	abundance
TGTGCCAGTAAGAGTGGCGGGAGTCCCACAGATACGCAGTATTTT	CASKSGGSPTDTQYF	TRBV19	TRBJ2-3	TRBD2	.
TGTGCCAGCAGCGTAGGGTCCTCAATAGTGGGGGAGCAGTACTTC	CASSVGSSIVGEQYF	TRBV9	TRBJ2-7	.	.
TGTGCCAGCAGCGTAGCCACGGGGGCGGGCTATGGCTACACCTTC	CASSVATGAGYGYTF	TRBV9	TRBJ1-2	.	.
TGTGCCAGCAGCCAAGACGGGGGTGGGGCTGTGAATTCACCCCTCCACTTT	CASSQDGGGAVNSPLHF	TRBV3-1	TRBJ1-6	.	.
TGCAGTGCTAGAGGATGGGTAGCGGAACTATCCTGGTCCGAGCAGTACTTC	CSARGWVAELSWSEQYF	TRBV20-1	TRBJ2-7	.	.
TGCAGTGCTAGAGATAAACTAGCGGGAGAATCTACGCAGTATTTT	CSARDKLAGESTQYF	TRBV20-1	TRBJ2-3	TRBD2	.
TGCAGTGCTATGACTAGCGGTACATGGGCCCAGTACTTC	CSAMTSGTWAQYF	TRBV20-1	TRBJ2-7	TRBD2	few
TGTGCCAGCAGTCCCCGAAGTGAGCAGTTCTTC	CASSPRSEQFF	TRBV6-2/TRBV6-3	TRBJ2-1	.	few
TGCGCCAGCAGCTTGGGATTACAGGGTGAAGGCTACACCTTC	CASSLGLQGEGYTF	TRBV5-1	TRBJ1-2	.	.
TGTGCCAGCAGCTTTCGGACTAGCGGAGTCCAAGAGACCCAGTACTTC	CASSFRTSGVQETQYF	TRBV13	TRBJ2-5	TRBD2	few
TGTGCCAGCAGCTCTAGGGGGACTAGCGGGATTTCCTACAATGAGCAGTTCTTC	CASSSRGTSGISYNEQFF	TRBV7-3	TRBJ2-1	TRBD2	.
TGCAGTGCTGAATCTAGCGGGAGGGAGATGGGTCGAGAGACCCAGTACTTC	CSAESSGREMGRETQYF	TRBV20-1	TRBJ2-5	TRBD2	few
TGTGCCAGCAGCGTAGGACTCCATCACATGACTAGCGGGAGCCACGAGCAGTACTTC	CASSVGLHHMTSGSHEQYF	TRBV9	TRBJ2-7	TRBD2	few
TGTGCCAGCAGAACCGGGACAGGGGAAGATCAGCCCCAGCATTTT	CASRTGTGEDQPQHF	TRBV12-3/TRBV12-4	TRBJ1-5	TRBD1	.
TGTGCCAGCAGCCCCCTAAGCGGGAGGGCCGCTGAGCAGTACTTC	CASSPLSGRAAEQYF	TRBV12-3/TRBV12-4	TRBJ2-5	TRBD2	.
TGCAGTGCTAGAGATTCGGGTAACCCGAATGAGCAGTTCTTC	CSARDSGNPNEQFF	TRBV20-1	TRBJ2-1	.	.
TGTGCCATCAGTGAGCCCCCGAGGGCAGGGGAAGAGAACGAGCAGTACTTC	CAISEPPRAGEENEQYF	TRBV10-3	TRBJ2-7	.	once
TGTGCCAGCAGCCAAGAGGACAGTATGAGCTCCTACGAGCAGTACTTC	CASSQEDSMSSYEQYF	TRBV14	TRBJ2-7	.	.
TGCAGCGTCAGAGGACAACTTGAAAAACTGTTTTTT	CSVRGQLEKLFF	TRBV29-1	TRBJ1-4	.	.
TGTGCCAGCAGCGCCGGACAGGGGGAAGGGGAGACCCAGTACTTC	CASSAGQGEGETQYF	TRBV9	TRBJ2-5	TRBD1	few
TGCAGTGCTACCGCCCGTCTAGCGGCTTGGGACATTCAGTACTTC	CSATARLAAWDIQYF	TRBV20-1	TRBJ2-4	TRBD2	.
TGCAGTGCCCCAGAGCGGAGTGGAGGAGAGACCCAGTACTTC	CSAPERSGGETQYF	TRBV20-1	TRBJ2-5	.	.
TGTGCCAGCAGTTTGTGGCAGGGGGCGGTGCACACTGAAGCTTTCTTT	CASSLWQGAVHTEAFF	TRBV27	TRBJ1-1	TRBD1	.
TGTGCCAGCAGCTCCAGGGGGACAGGGACCTACGAGCAGTACTTC	CASSSRGTGTYEQYF	TRBV7-9	TRBJ2-7	TRBD1	once
TGTGCCAGCAGTTTAGACCCAGGGGCCGGGGAGCTGTTTTTT	CASSLDPGAGELFF	TRBV12-3/TRBV12-4	TRBJ2-2	.	few
TGTGCCAGCAGCTTAGAGGGTGGGGTCCCGGGGAATGAGCAGTTCTTC	CASSLEGGVPGNEQFF	TRBV7-3	TRBJ2-1	.	few
TGTGCCAGCAGCTTAGTAGGCCCTCAAGAGACCCAGTACTTC	CASSLVGPQETQYF	TRBV7-6	TRBJ2-5	.	few
TGTGCCAGCAGCGACAGGGGGAGATATTCACCCCTCCACTTT	CASSDRGRYSPLHF	TRBV14	TRBJ1-6	TRBD1	once
TGTGCCAGCAGCTTTGTTGGGGGTGACGAGCAGTACTTC	CASSFVGGDEQYF	TRBV7-2	TRBJ2-7	.	once
TGTGCCAGCAGCGTAGGGACTAGCGAAAACAATGAGCAGTTCTTC	CASSVGTSENNEQFF	TRBV9	TRBJ2-1	TRBD2	many
TGTGCCAGCAGGGACTTCACCTACGAGCAGTACTTC	CASRDFTYEQYF	TRBV6-6	TRBJ2-7	.	few
TGTGCCAGCAGCCGTCAGGGACAGGGATTAGAGACCCAGTACTTC	CASSRQGQGLETQYF	TRBV7-9	TRBJ2-5	TRBD1	.
TGCAGCGTTGTAGGACGCACCTACGAGCAGTACTTC	CSVVGRTYEQYF	TRBV29-1	TRBJ2-7	.	many